The 13 T cell receptor beta chains listed next were all sequenced from one sample in a study of identical twins. TCRdb re-called the 5' RACE reads with MiXCR, one entry per CDR3 protein. The data show around 670,000 distinct CDR3 sequences, with around 6% seen just once and 1.5% to 2% held by the top ten. The specimen was naive T cells sorted from blood. All receptors come from a man aged 18 to 29 in good health.

This clonotype was picked up many times. This chain uses TRBV7-8 with TRBJ2-1; D remains unclear. This CDR3 has 11 residues. V was shortened by 6 bases and J by 6 bases, with 6 bases between the two germline ends. Germline V gene sequence: CDR1 SGHVS, CDR2 FQNEAQ. CDR3 bases: TGTGCCAGCAGTAATGTCAATGAGCAGTTCTTC. It is translated as CASSNVNEQFF. The entire variable domain, with the rest obtained from reference TRBV7-8 and TRBJ2-1, is as follows: GAGVSQSPRYKVAKRGQDVALRCDPISGHVSLFWYQQALGQGPEFLTYFQNEAQLDKSGLPSDRFFAERPEGSVSTLKIQRTQQEDSAVYLCASSNVNEQFFGPGTRLTVL.

The gene calls are TRBV4-1 and TRBJ2-5; TRBD2 matches 8 bases. The germline gives CDR1 MGHRA, CDR2 YSYEKL. After removal of 1 base from V and 3 bases from J, the junction contained 7 bases not matched to a gene. The CDR3 spans 16 residues. CDR3 sequence reads: CASSQASGSVEETQYF. CDR3 DNA sequence: TGCGCCAGCAGCCAAGCGAGCGGGAGCGTGGAAGAGACCCAGTACTTC.

This clonotype turned up a few times. The V call is TRBV20-1, the J call TRBJ2-1, with 7 bases aligning to TRBD2. The CDR3 is 15 residues long. The V segment lost 0 bases and the J segment 3 bases; nucleotides outside the gene matches: 5. Looked up from germline, CDR1 is DFQATT and CDR2 is SNEGSKA (reference sequence). The CDR3 is CSARDWGRDYNEQFF. CDR3 bases: TGCAGTGCTAGAGATTGGGGGAGGGACTACAATGAGCAGTTCTTC.

This clonotype was observed a few times. This chain links TRBV5-1 with TRBJ2-3; no clear D gene. V shed 0 bases and J shed 5 bases, with 10 bases lying between them. The CDR3 has 14 amino acids. Germline-derived CDR1 and CDR2 are SGHRS and YFSETQ. Here the CDR3 reads CASSLDKVEDTQYF. The DNA of the CDR3 is TGCGCCAGCAGCTTGGACAAGGTAGAAGATACGCAGTATTTT. Using reference TRBV5-1 and TRBJ2-3 for the parts outside the CDR3, the full variable domain is KAGVTQTPRYLIKTRGQQVTLSCSPISGHRSVSWYQQTPGQGLQFLFEYFSETQRNKGNFPGRFSGRQFSNSRSEMNVSTLELGDSALYLCASSLDKVEDTQYFGPGTRLTVL.

This clonotype has ten or more counts. The genes are TRBV6-1 and TRBJ2-2; D gene unclear. Trimming removed 5 bases at V and 7 bases at J, with 8 bases between. The CDR3 loop spans 12 amino acids. CDR1 is MNHNS, CDR2 SASEGT, per germline. CDR3 nucleotides: TGTGCCAGCAGTATAGGATTCGGGGAGCTGTTTTTT. This gives the protein CASSIGFGELFF.

This clonotype was detected ten times or more. The chain's CDR3 is CASSLLGGTYNEQFF. The CDR3 DNA sequence: TGTGCCAGCAGTCTTCTGGGGGGGACCTACAATGAGCAGTTCTTC. This rearrangement joins TRBV27 to TRBJ2-1; 7 bases are a match to TRBD2. The CDR3 runs to 15 residues. Looked up from germline, CDR1 is MNHEY and CDR2 is SMNVEV (reference sequence). V trimming: 5 bases; J trimming: 2 bases; junction bases outside the gene matches: 6.

At least ten counts were recorded for this clonotype. This rearrangement joins TRBV11-1 to TRBJ1-2, with 7 bases fitting TRBD1. Germline V lookup: CDR1 SGHAT, CDR2 FQDESV (reference sequence). This CDR3 comprises 14 residues. Germline trimming cut 6 bases from V and 4 bases from J; bases unmatched to any gene: 8. CDR3 in amino acids: CASSHRGVGYGYTF. The CDR3 DNA sequence: TGTGCCAGCAGTCACAGGGGAGTCGGCTATGGCTACACCTTC.

In its sample, this clonotype was seen many times. CDR3 coding DNA: TGTGCCAGCAGTGAGCACCGGGGTCTAGCGGGAGCTTTGCTAAGCACAGATACGCAGTATTTT. Protein sequence: CASSEHRGLAGALLSTDTQYF. The chain combines TRBV6-1 with TRBJ2-3; 10 nucleotides line up with TRBD2. The CDR3 has 21 residues. Germline values: CDR1 MNHNS, CDR2 SASEGT. The ends lost 3 bases at V and 0 bases at J; junction bases unmatched: 18.

In nucleotides, the CDR3 is TGTGCCAGCAGTTCGACCCAGGGTGGTGAGCAGTTCTTC. This codes for CASSSTQGGEQFF. The V call is TRBV12-3 or TRBV12-4, the J call TRBJ2-1; possible D gene TRBD1, 5 bases. Trimming shortened V by 4 bases and J by 9 bases, and 13 bases separated the two germline ends. CDR3 size: 13 residues.

This clonotype came up many times. The chain is built from TRBV24-1 and TRBJ2-1, with 7 bases aligning to TRBD1. CDR3 length: 16 amino acids. The trim removed 4 bases at V and 0 bases at J, leaving 5 bases unmatched. Germline loops: CDR1 KGHDR, CDR2 SFDVKD. The CDR3 bases are TGTGCCACCAGTGACCCCAGGGGGAGCTCCTACAATGAGCAGTTCTTC. Encoded protein: CATSDPRGSSYNEQFF.

This clonotype was seen a few times. This chain links TRBV6-1 with TRBJ2-3; D gene uncertain. The CDR3 extends over 13 amino acids. The V end lost 6 bases, the J end lost 5 bases, and 12 bases lay between the germline ends. Germline assignment: CDR1 MNHNS and CDR2 SASEGT. The CDR3 region is CASSNGFGDTQYF. CDR3 nucleotides: TGTGCCAGCAGCAACGGGTTCGGAGATACGCAGTATTTT.

In its sample, this clonotype was seen a few times. This chain uses TRBV27 with TRBJ2-1; TRBD2 aligns across 8 bases. This CDR3 region has 17 residues. Germline CDR1 is MNHEY and CDR2 is SMNVEV (reference sequence). The V gene end was trimmed by 2 bases and the J gene end by 4 bases; junction bases not matched to a gene: 10. The CDR3 region is CASSLTKRETVYNEQFF. Here the CDR3 DNA reads TGTGCCAGCAGTTTAACCAAGCGGGAGACCGTGTACAATGAGCAGTTCTTC.

Ten or more counts support this clonotype. V is TRBV5-1 and J is TRBJ2-1; 8 bases are a match to TRBD2. This CDR3 contains 15 residues. Germline CDR1 reads SGHRS; CDR2 reads YFSETQ. Losses at the gene ends were 5 bases for V and 10 bases for J; bases not matched to a gene: 14. DNA of the CDR3: TGCGCCAGCAGTTCTCGGGCGCGGGAGGCCCTGGAGCAGTTCTTC. Its translation: CASSSRAREALEQFF.